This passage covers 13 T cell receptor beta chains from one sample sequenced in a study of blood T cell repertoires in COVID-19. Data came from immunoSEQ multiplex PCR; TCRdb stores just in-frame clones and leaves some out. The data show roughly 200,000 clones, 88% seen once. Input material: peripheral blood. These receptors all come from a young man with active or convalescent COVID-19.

The DNA of the CDR3 is TGTGCCAGTAGTACCTCGACAGACTCTGGAAACACCATATATTTT. Translation gives CASSTSTDSGNTIYF. The chain is built from TRBV19 and TRBJ1-3; perhaps TRBD1 as D (5 bases). Germline V gene sequence: CDR1 LNHDA, CDR2 SQIVND (reference sequence). CDR3 size: 15 residues. The V gene lost 4 bases and the J gene lost 0 bases, with 10 bases spanning the gap.

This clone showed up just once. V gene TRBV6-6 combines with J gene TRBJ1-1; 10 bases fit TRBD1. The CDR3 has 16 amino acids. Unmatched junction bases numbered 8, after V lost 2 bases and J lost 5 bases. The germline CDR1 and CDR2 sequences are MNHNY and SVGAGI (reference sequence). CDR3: CASSYRTGGFWTEAFF. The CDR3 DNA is TGTGCCAGCAGTTACAGGACAGGGGGGTTTTGGACTGAAGCTTTCTTT.

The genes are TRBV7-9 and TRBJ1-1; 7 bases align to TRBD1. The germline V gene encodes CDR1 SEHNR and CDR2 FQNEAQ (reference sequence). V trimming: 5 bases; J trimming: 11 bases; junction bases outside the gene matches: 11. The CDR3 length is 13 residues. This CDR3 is CASSAGQSSLAFF. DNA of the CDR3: TGTGCCAGCAGCGCGGGACAGAGTAGTTTGGCTTTCTTT. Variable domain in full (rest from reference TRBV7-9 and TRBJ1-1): DTGVSQNPRHKITKRGQNVTFRCDPISEHNRLYWYRQTLGQGPEFLTYFQNEAQLEKSRLLSDRFSAERPKGSFSTLEIQRTEQGDSAMYLCASSAGQSSLAFFGQGTRLTVV.

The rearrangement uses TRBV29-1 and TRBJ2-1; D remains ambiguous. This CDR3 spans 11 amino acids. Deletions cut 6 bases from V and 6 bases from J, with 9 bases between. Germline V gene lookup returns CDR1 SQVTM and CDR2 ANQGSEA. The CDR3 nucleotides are TGCAGCGTACGCGCCGTCAATGAGCAGTTCTTC. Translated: CSVRAVNEQFF.

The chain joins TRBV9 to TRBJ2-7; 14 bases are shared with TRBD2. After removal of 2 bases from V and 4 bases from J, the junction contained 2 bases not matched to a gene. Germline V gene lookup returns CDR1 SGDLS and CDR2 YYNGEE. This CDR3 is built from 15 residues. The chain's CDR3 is CASSVGTSGGYEQYF. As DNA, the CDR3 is TGTGCCAGCAGCGTCGGGACTAGCGGGGGTTACGAGCAGTACTTC. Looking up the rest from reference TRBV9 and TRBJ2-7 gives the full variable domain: DSGVTQTPKHLITATGQRVTLRCSPRSGDLSVYWYQQSLDQGLQFLIQYYNGEERAKGNILERFSAQQFPDLHSELNLSSLELGDSALYFCASSVGTSGGYEQYFGPGTRLTVT.

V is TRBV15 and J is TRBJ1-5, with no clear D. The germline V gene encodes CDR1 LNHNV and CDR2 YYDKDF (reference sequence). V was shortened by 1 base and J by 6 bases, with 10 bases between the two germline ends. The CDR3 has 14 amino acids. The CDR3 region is CATSRGRMAQPQHF. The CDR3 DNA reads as TGTGCCACCAGCAGAGGCAGGATGGCTCAGCCCCAGCATTTT.

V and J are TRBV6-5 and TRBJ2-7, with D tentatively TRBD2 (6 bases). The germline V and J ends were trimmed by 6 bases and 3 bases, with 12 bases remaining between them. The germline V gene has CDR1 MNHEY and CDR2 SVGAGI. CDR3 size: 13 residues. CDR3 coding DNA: TGTGCCAGCAGGAGGGGTAGCGGCTACGAGCAGTACTTC. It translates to CASRRGSGYEQYF.

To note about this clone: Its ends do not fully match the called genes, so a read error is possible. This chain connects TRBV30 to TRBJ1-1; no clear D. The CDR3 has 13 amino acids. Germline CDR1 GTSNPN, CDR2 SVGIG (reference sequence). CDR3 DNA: TGTGCCTGGAAAGGGAGCTCCCCCGAAGGCGGGATCTTT. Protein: CAWKGSSPEGGIF.

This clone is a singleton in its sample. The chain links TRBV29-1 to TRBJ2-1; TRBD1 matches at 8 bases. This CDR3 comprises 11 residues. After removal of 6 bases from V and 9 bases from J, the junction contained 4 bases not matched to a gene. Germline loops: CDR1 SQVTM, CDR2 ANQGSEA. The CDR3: CSVGTGGEQFF. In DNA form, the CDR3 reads TGCAGCGTCGGGACAGGTGGTGAGCAGTTCTTC.

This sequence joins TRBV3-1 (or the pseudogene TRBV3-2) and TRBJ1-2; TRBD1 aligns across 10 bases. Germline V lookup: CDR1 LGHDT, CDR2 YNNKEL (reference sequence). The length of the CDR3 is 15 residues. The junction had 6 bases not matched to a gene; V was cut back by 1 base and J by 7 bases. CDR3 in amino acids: CASSQGDRGDGGYTF. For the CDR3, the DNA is TGTGCCAGCAGCCAAGGGGACAGGGGTGACGGTGGCTACACCTTC.

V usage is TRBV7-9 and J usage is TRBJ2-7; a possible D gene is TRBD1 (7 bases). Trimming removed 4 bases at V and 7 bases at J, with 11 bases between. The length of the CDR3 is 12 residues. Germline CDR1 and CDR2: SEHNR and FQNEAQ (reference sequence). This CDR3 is CASSSTGTEQYF. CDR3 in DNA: TGTGCCAGCAGCTCGACAGGGACTGAGCAGTACTTC.

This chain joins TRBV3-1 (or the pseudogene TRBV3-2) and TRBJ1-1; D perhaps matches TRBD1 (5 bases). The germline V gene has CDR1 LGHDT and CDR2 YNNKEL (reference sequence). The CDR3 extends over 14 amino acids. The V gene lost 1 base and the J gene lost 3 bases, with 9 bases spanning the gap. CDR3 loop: CASSQVGGDTEAFF. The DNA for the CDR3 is TGTGCCAGCAGCCAAGTCGGGGGGGACACTGAAGCTTTCTTT.

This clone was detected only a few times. Written as DNA, the CDR3 is TGTGCCAGTAGACGGCAGGCCAACACCGGGGAGCTGTTTTTT. Translating it yields CASRRQANTGELFF. J is TRBJ2-2 and V is TRBV19; D is unresolved. Germline CDR1 and CDR2: LNHDA and SQIVND (reference sequence). Trimming shortened V by 6 bases and J by 2 bases, and 10 bases separated the two germline ends. The CDR3 spans 14 residues.